The 27 T cell receptor beta chains given below trace back to one sample, sequenced in a study of technical replicates of blood from a handful of donors. Assay used: immunoSEQ multiplex PCR; TCRdb lists only in-frame clones, some missing. The table has about 97,000 clones, approximately 96% seen once. The sample was T cells isolated from PBMCs. The receptors shown here come from a human donor in good health.

The chain uses TRBV7-9 and TRBJ2-1; 8 bases map to TRBD1. Germline V gene lookup returns CDR1 SEHNR and CDR2 FQNEAQ (reference sequence). This CDR3 is 11 amino acids long. V was pared by 5 bases and J by 13 bases, with 4 bases of the junction left unmatched. The CDR3 here is CASSLGTGQFF. The DNA for the CDR3 is TGTGCCAGCAGCCTTGGGACAGGACAGTTCTTC.

Only one count was recorded for this clone. V gene TRBV7-2 combines with J gene TRBJ1-5; 8 nucleotides match TRBD1. The CDR3 extends over 17 amino acids. V lost 3 bases and J lost 0; bases outside the gene matches: 7. The germline gives CDR1 SGHTA, CDR2 FQGNSA. CDR3 bases: TGTGCCAGCAGCTTGAACCAGGGGGCGGATAGCAATCAGCCCCAGCATTTT. It translates to CASSLNQGADSNQPQHF.

This rearrangement joins TRBV5-1 to TRBJ2-7, with no clear D. Germline CDR1 reads SGHRS; CDR2 reads YFSETQ. The CDR3 has 16 residues. V lost 4 bases and J 0 bases, leaving 17 bases between the germline ends. As DNA, the CDR3 is TGCGCCAGCAGCCCCCTCCCTCCCCATAGCTCCTACGAGCAGTACTTC. It translates to CASSPLPPHSSYEQYF.

The J gene is TRBJ2-3, the V gene TRBV9; a possible D gene is TRBD2 (6 bases). The CDR3 is 18 amino acids. Germline-derived CDR1 and CDR2 are SGDLS and YYNGEE. Trimming removed 0 bases from V and 3 bases from J, with 20 bases in between. CDR3 coding DNA: TGTGCCAGCAGCGTAGCTGGTTGGCGCGGGGCCGGGACAGATACGCAGTATTTT. Translation gives CASSVAGWRGAGTDTQYF.

The V call is TRBV27, the J call TRBJ2-1, with TRBD1 identical over 10 bases. Germline V CDR1 and CDR2: MNHEY, SMNVEV (reference sequence). J lost 6 bases, V lost 4 bases, and 6 bases had no gene match. This CDR3 has 15 amino acids. The CDR3 DNA follows: TGTGCCAGCAGTTCCTGGGACAGGGGCTCCAATGAGCAGTTCTTC. It encodes CASSSWDRGSNEQFF.

This chain connects TRBV21-1 to TRBJ1-2; the tabulated D call, TRBD1, remains unverified against the DNA. TRBV21-1 is listed as a pseudogene. The CDR3 has 12 amino acids. The CDR3 nucleotides are TGTGCCATGGGGGACAGGGGGAATGGCTACACCTTC. Its protein product is CAMGDRGNGYTF.

The J gene is TRBJ1-1, the V gene TRBV7-8; D gene ambiguous. The CDR3 sequence is 14 residues long. The V end lost 2 bases, the J end lost 8 bases, and 15 bases lay between the germline ends. The germline CDR1 and CDR2 sequences are SGHVS and FQNEAQ. The CDR3 DNA sequence: TGTGCCAGCAGCTTATCGGTTAGCAATGCCGAAGCTTTCTTT. This gives the protein CASSLSVSNAEAFF.

This rearrangement joins TRBV5-5 to TRBJ1-4; TRBD1 aligns across 9 bases. The CDR3 spans 16 residues. The germline V gene encodes CDR1 SGHKS and CDR2 YYEKEE (reference sequence). Losses at the gene ends were 4 bases for V and 8 bases for J; bases not matched to a gene: 12. In nucleotides, the CDR3 is TGTGCCAGCAGCCAATTGTCTGGAGACAGGGGGGAAAAACTGTTTTTT. Protein: CASSQLSGDRGEKLFF.

V gene TRBV4-1 combines with J gene TRBJ1-5; D not certain. Germline V gives CDR1 MGHRA, CDR2 YSYEKL. The ends were cut back, 1 base at V and 1 base at J, with 8 bases in the middle. This CDR3 is 15 amino acids long. The chain's CDR3 is CASSQAEVSNQPQHF. The CDR3 DNA sequence: TGCGCCAGCAGCCAAGCAGAGGTGAGCAATCAGCCCCAGCATTTT.

This clone has only one observation. The V gene is TRBV11-3, the J gene TRBJ2-3, with 8 bases matching TRBD2. Germline assignment: CDR1 SGHNT and CDR2 YENEEA. The CDR3 covers 17 residues. V lost 1 base to trimming and J lost 0 bases; unmatched junction nucleotides: 6. As DNA, the CDR3 is TGTGCCAGCAGCTTAGGGACTAGCTGGACTAGCACAGATACGCAGTATTTT. This encodes CASSLGTSWTSTDTQYF.

The chain is built from TRBV14 and TRBJ2-7; 7 bases match TRBD1. Germline V gene sequence: CDR1 SGHDN, CDR2 FVKESK. This CDR3 has 15 amino acids. The V and J ends lost 4 bases and 3 bases, in that order; junction bases with no gene match: 9. The CDR3: CASSLTGTEIYEQYF. The CDR3 DNA sequence: TGTGCCAGCAGCCTTACCGGGACAGAAATCTACGAGCAGTACTTC.

This chain uses TRBV6-6 with TRBJ1-2, with no clear D. The CDR3 has 13 amino acids. Germline lookup yields CDR1 MNHNY and CDR2 SVGAGI (reference sequence). The V end was cut by 6 bases, the J end by 8 bases, with 16 bases between. The CDR3 sequence is CASSPTLFRGYTF. The CDR3 nucleotides read TGTGCCAGCAGCCCTACGTTGTTTCGAGGCTACACCTTC.

J is TRBJ1-5 and V is TRBV7-9, with D hard to call. CDR1 SEHNR and CDR2 FQNEAQ come from the germline V gene (reference sequence). Trimming took off 7 bases at V and 0 bases at J, with 4 bases between the two ends. This CDR3 has 12 amino acids. CDR3 sequence: CASTNSNQPQHF. Here the CDR3 DNA reads TGTGCCAGCACTAATAGCAATCAGCCCCAGCATTTT.

This chain links TRBV6-1 with TRBJ2-1; 11 bases agree with TRBD2. This CDR3 has 14 residues. J lost 6 bases, V lost 8 bases, and 6 bases had no gene match. The V gene's germline CDR1 is MNHNS and CDR2 SASEGT. The CDR3 reads CASGPSGRINEQFF. The DNA of the CDR3 is TGTGCCAGCGGACCTAGCGGGAGGATCAATGAGCAGTTCTTC.

This clone appeared once. The chain has TRBV7-3 and TRBJ2-2, with 7 nucleotides matching TRBD2. The CDR3 runs to 14 residues. V lost 2 bases to trimming and J lost 4 bases; unmatched junction nucleotides: 1. Germline assignment: CDR1 SGHTA and CDR2 FQGTGA. CDR3 in DNA: TGTGCCAGCAGCTTACTAGCGGCCACCGGGGAGCTGTTTTTT. Translation: CASSLLAATGELFF.

The J gene is TRBJ2-7, the V gene TRBV5-6; 7 bases map to TRBD1. With 3 bases clipped from V and 2 bases from J, the junction kept 5 bases outside the gene matches. The CDR3 has 14 amino acids. Looked up from germline, CDR1 is SGHDT and CDR2 is YYEEEE. The CDR3 spells CASSSRQGTYEQYF. The CDR3 DNA reads TGTGCCAGCAGCTCTCGACAGGGAACCTACGAGCAGTACTTC.

The chain has TRBV5-8 and TRBJ2-7; D is perhaps TRBD1 (6 bases). The germline V and J ends were trimmed by 5 bases and 2 bases, with 11 bases remaining between them. Germline CDR1 and CDR2: SGHTS and YDEGEE. The CDR3 extends over 13 amino acids. Here the CDR3 reads CASRDGQPYEQYF. CDR3 in DNA: TGTGCCAGCAGGGACGGACAGCCCTACGAGCAGTACTTC.

The gene calls are TRBV27 and TRBJ2-7, with a possible D match to TRBD1 (5 bases). This CDR3 comprises 13 residues. V was clipped by 5 bases and J by 4 bases, with 12 bases between them. Per the germline V gene, CDR1 is MNHEY and CDR2 is SMNVEV (reference sequence). CDR3 in amino acids: CASSPVGVYEQYF. The CDR3 nucleotides read TGTGCCAGCAGTCCGGTAGGGGTTTACGAGCAGTACTTC.

The chain couples TRBV4-3 to TRBJ2-1, with a tentative D call TRBD2 (5 bases). Germline V gives CDR1 LGHNA, CDR2 YSLEER. The V end was cut by 0 bases, the J end by 3 bases, with 15 bases between. The CDR3 is 17 amino acids. CDR3 residues: CASSQDRAAASYNEQFF. The CDR3 bases are TGCGCCAGCAGCCAAGATAGAGCGGCAGCGAGCTACAATGAGCAGTTCTTC.

The table lists this clone with a count of one. The DNA for the CDR3 is TGTGCCAGCAGCCAGGGGACTAGCGGGAGGGGGAATGAGCAGTTCTTC. It codes for CASSQGTSGRGNEQFF. The chain carries TRBV14 and TRBJ2-1; TRBD2 matches 16 bases. With 3 bases clipped from V and 7 bases from J, the junction kept 3 bases outside the gene matches. The CDR3 sequence is 16 residues long. CDR1 is SGHDN and CDR2 is FVKESK in the germline V gene.

The chain employs TRBV6-1 and TRBJ1-2; 7 bases map to TRBD1. V lost 6 bases and J lost 0; bases outside the gene matches: 4. Germline CDR1 reads MNHNS; CDR2 reads SASEGT. The CDR3 runs 14 residues. CDR3 loop: CASSGTAANYGYTF. CDR3 DNA sequence: TGTGCCAGCAGCGGGACAGCTGCTAACTATGGCTACACCTTC.

The CDR3 loop reads CSVRPGGGYGYTF. The CDR3 DNA reads as TGCAGCGTCCGACCGGGAGGAGGCTATGGCTACACCTTC. The rearrangement joins TRBV29-1 to TRBJ1-2; unclear D gene. Germline loops: CDR1 SQVTM, CDR2 ANQGSEA. The CDR3 is made up of 13 amino acids. V was trimmed by 6 bases and J by 4 bases, leaving 15 bases between them.

This clone occurred once. J is TRBJ1-2 and V is TRBV29-1; D may be TRBD1 (6 bases). V lost 6 bases to trimming and J lost 4 bases, with 18 bases between them. Germline V CDR1 and CDR2: SQVTM, ANQGSEA. There are 14 residues in the CDR3. In nucleotides, the CDR3 is TGCAGCGTCCGAGACGGAGACAGGACCTATGGCTACACCTTC. Translation gives CSVRDGDRTYGYTF.

The chain joins TRBV27 to TRBJ1-1; no definite D call. Germline CDR1 MNHEY, CDR2 SMNVEV (reference sequence). V dropped 1 base and J dropped 1 base, with 7 bases sitting between them. CDR3 length: 14 amino acids. This chain's CDR3 is CASSLLAANTEAFF. DNA for the CDR3: TGTGCCAGCAGTTTATTAGCTGCGAACACTGAAGCTTTCTTT.

This sequence joins TRBV19 and TRBJ2-1, with TRBD1 as a possible D gene (6 bases). Germline V gene sequence: CDR1 LNHDA, CDR2 SQIVND (reference sequence). The CDR3 spans 15 residues. V lost 6 bases to trimming and J lost 5 bases, with 17 bases between them. CDR3 sequence: CASSRTPGQHNEQFF. The CDR3 DNA follows: TGTGCCAGTAGCCGAACCCCGGGACAACACAATGAGCAGTTCTTC.

This chain links TRBV6-5 with TRBJ2-1, with D possibly TRBD2 on 6 matching bases. Germline V gene sequence: CDR1 MNHEY, CDR2 SVGAGI. Trimming removed 7 bases at V and 9 bases at J, with 22 bases between. The CDR3 has 15 amino acids. The CDR3 protein is CASTRIPGVHGEQFF. In DNA form, the CDR3 reads TGTGCCAGCACCCGAATCCCGGGAGTGCATGGTGAGCAGTTCTTC.

This rearrangement joins TRBV19 to TRBJ2-4, with 7 nucleotides matching TRBD1. This CDR3 is built from 16 residues. Trimming at V came to 7 bases and at J to 0 bases, leaving 9 bases not matched to a gene. From germline, CDR1 is LNHDA and CDR2 SQIVND (reference sequence). The CDR3 coding sequence is TGTGCCAGTACCGTTACAGGGGATCTAGCCAAAAACATTCAGTACTTC. Translated, it gives CASTVTGDLAKNIQYF. Supplemented by reference TRBV19 and TRBJ2-4, the full variable domain reads DGGITQSPKYLFRKEGQNVTLSCEQNLNHDAMYWYRQDPGQGLRLIYYSQIVNDFQKGDIAEGYSVSREKKESFPLTVTSAQKNPTAFYLCASTVTGDLAKNIQYFGAGTRLSVL.